This is a list of T cell receptor beta chains from one sample in a study of technical replicates of blood from a few donors. Sequenced by immunoSEQ multiplex PCR; TCRdb stores in-frame clones only, minus some. Among more than 65,000 clones listed, approximately 96% were seen once. Sequencing was done on a sample of T cells isolated from PBMCs. These receptors all stem from a human donor in good health. CDR3s include the opening cysteine and the closing phenylalanine or tryptophan. D genes are given only for firm matches.

>TRBV28|NA|TRBJ2-5|12
CASSYRRLAQYF
TGTGCCAGCAGTTACAGGCGGTTGGCCCAGTACTTC
>TRBV2|NA|TRBJ2-4|17
CASSKRDGGLAKNIQYF
TGTGCCAGCAGTAAGAGGGATGGAGGGTTAGCCAAAAACATTCAGTACTTC
>TRBV5-4|NA|TRBJ2-7|12
CASSLVGAEQYF
TGTGCCAGCAGCTTGGTTGGGGCCGAGCAGTACTTC
>TRBV5-1|NA|TRBJ1-1|16
CASSLGRRQMNTEAFF
TGCGCCAGCAGCTTGGGCCGAAGACAGATGAACACTGAAGCTTTCTTT
>TRBV7-9|NA|TRBJ2-3|14
CASSRWDNTDTQYF
TGTGCCAGCAGCCGGTGGGACAACACAGATACGCAGTATTTT
>TRBV30|NA|TRBJ1-1|13
CAWSEGVNTEAFF
TGTGCCTGGAGCGAAGGAGTTAACACTGAAGCTTTCTTT
>TRBV2|NA|TRBJ1-1|11
CASSEEGEAFF
TGTGCCAGCAGTGAAGAGGGGGAAGCTTTCTTT
>TRBV4-1|NA|TRBJ1-1|15
CASSHVQGLNTEAFF
TGCGCCAGCAGCCACGTACAGGGTTTGAACACTGAAGCTTTCTTT
>TRBV29-1|NA|TRBJ1-1|10
CSGRGTEAFF
TGCAGCGGCCGGGGGACTGAAGCTTTCTTT
>TRBV7-9|NA|TRBJ2-5|12
CASARSGETQYF
TGTGCCAGCGCCCGTTCGGGAGAGACCCAGTACTTC
>TRBV9|TRBD1|TRBJ2-7|17
CASSPRGGTGILYEQYF
TGTGCCAGCAGCCCTCGGGGAGGGACAGGGATTCTATACGAGCAGTACTTC
>TRBV21-1|NA|TRBJ2-7|15
CASGTNYQLISEQYF
TGTGCCAGCGGAACTAACTACCAACTTATCTCCGAGCAGTACTTC
>TRBV19|TRBD1|TRBJ1-1|13
CASTQTGYTEAFF
TGTGCCAGTACCCAGACAGGGTACACTGAAGCTTTCTTT
>TRBV15|NA|TRBJ2-1|14
CATSRQVDLNEQFF
TGTGCCACCAGCAGACAGGTAGATCTTAATGAGCAGTTCTTC
>TRBV28|TRBD1|TRBJ2-1|15
CASSLLTGLYNEQFF
TGTGCCAGCAGTTTACTGACAGGGTTGTACAATGAGCAGTTCTTC
>TRBV4-1|NA|TRBJ2-7|15
CASSQEDRQGGEQYF
TGCGCCAGCAGCCAAGAGGACCGGCAGGGAGGCGAGCAGTACTTC